This is a list of T cell receptor beta chains from one sample in a study of blood T cell repertoires in COVID-19. The data were produced by immunoSEQ multiplex PCR, yet TCRdb's version contains in-frame clones alone and is incomplete. The sample gives approximately 240,000 clones, roughly nine tenths of which show up once; less than 15% is in the top ten. The sequenced material came from peripheral blood. These receptors were obtained from a woman aged 18-30 years who had recovered from COVID-19. The CDR3 runs from the conserved cysteine through the conserved F or W. The D gene is left open where the match is weak. Rows give clone size only sometimes, using once, few, many, or a class for an expanded clone.

clone_size,j_call,d_call,v_call,cdr3_aa,cdr3_nt
-,TRBJ1-2,TRBD1,TRBV19,CASSLQTGTYGYTF,TGTGCCAGTAGTCTTCAGACAGGGACTTATGGCTACACCTTC
-,TRBJ1-6,-,TRBV7-9,CASGREGRISPLHF,TGTGCCAGCGGTAGAGAGGGCCGCATTTCACCCCTCCACTTT
few,TRBJ1-2,-,TRBV6-2/TRBV6-3,CASSYARASGYTF,TGTGCCAGCAGTTACGCGCGGGCGAGTGGCTACACCTTC
-,TRBJ2-1,TRBD1,TRBV25-1,CASSGWDSSYNEQFF,TGTGCCAGCAGTGGATGGGACAGCTCCTACAATGAGCAGTTCTTC
once,TRBJ2-7,-,TRBV5-1,CASSLGVGSELNYEQYF,TGCGCCAGCAGCTTGGGTGTTGGGAGCGAGCTCAACTACGAGCAGTACTTC
-,TRBJ2-7,TRBD2,TRBV2,CASKRELYEQYF,TGTGCCAGCAAGCGGGAGCTCTACGAGCAGTACTTC
once,TRBJ2-2,TRBD1,TRBV30,CAWIRDRVPGELFF,TGTGCCTGGATCCGGGACAGGGTTCCCGGGGAGCTGTTTTTT
-,TRBJ2-2,-,TRBV7-8,CASSLVGGTTGELFF,TGTGCCAGCAGCTTAGTGGGAGGTACCACCGGGGAGCTGTTTTTT
-,TRBJ1-3,-,TRBV11-1,CASGMGVSGNTIYF,TGTGCCAGCGGCATGGGAGTCTCTGGAAACACCATATATTTT
-,TRBJ2-7,TRBD2,TRBV9,CASSVTGGAGGPSYEQYF,TGTGCCAGCAGCGTAACGGGGGGAGCGGGAGGGCCGTCCTACGAGCAGTACTTC
-,TRBJ2-3,TRBD2,TRBV7-6,CASSSNPGLAEIADTQYF,TGTGCCAGCAGTTCTAACCCCGGACTAGCCGAGATTGCAGATACGCAGTATTTT
-,TRBJ2-1,TRBD1,TRBV27,CASSPGTGVHNEQFF,TGTGCCAGCAGTCCGGGGACAGGGGTCCACAATGAGCAGTTCTTC
-,TRBJ2-1,-,TRBV14,CASSQDMTAHSYNEQFF,TGTGCCAGCAGCCAAGATATGACTGCCCACTCCTACAATGAGCAGTTCTTC
-,TRBJ1-1,-,TRBV30,CAWKEMNTEAFF,TGTGCCTGGAAGGAGATGAACACTGAAGCTTTCTTT
few,TRBJ1-1,-,TRBV9,CASSVAPGGTEAFF,TGTGCCAGCAGCGTAGCGCCCGGAGGGACTGAAGCTTTCTTT
once,TRBJ1-5,TRBD1,TRBV23-1,CASIQGSNQPQHF,TGCGCCAGCATACAGGGGAGCAATCAGCCCCAGCATTTT
few,TRBJ2-7,TRBD2,TRBV19,CASSGLAGRAEQYF,TGTGCCAGTTCTGGACTAGCGGGGCGGGCGGAGCAGTACTTC
-,TRBJ2-7,TRBD1,TRBV2,CASMTGIVHEQYF,TGTGCCAGCATGACAGGGATCGTCCACGAGCAGTACTTC
-,TRBJ2-3,-,TRBV30,CAWSGLGFDTQYF,TGTGCCTGGAGTGGGCTAGGTTTCGATACGCAGTATTTT
-,TRBJ2-2,TRBD1,TRBV7-6,CASSLRDRGAANTGELFF,TGTGCCAGCAGCCTCCGGGACAGGGGCGCCGCGAACACCGGGGAGCTGTTTTTT
-,TRBJ2-6,-,TRBV7-9,CASSLDPPGFGANVLTF,TGTGCCAGCAGCTTAGACCCCCCCGGGTTTGGGGCCAACGTCCTGACTTTC
-,TRBJ1-2,-,TRBV13,CASSLGRGPMVGYTF,TGTGCCAGCAGCTTGGGGAGGGGCCCTATGGTGGGCTACACCTTC